A selection of T cell receptor beta chains follows, all from one sample in a study of early T cells in non-severe SARS-CoV-2 infection. TCRdb used MiXCR to reprocess the 5' RACE reads, holding one entry per CDR3 protein. Of about 33,000 distinct CDR3 sequences listed, more than 4.5% are singletons. The sample was whole blood. The source of these receptors is an adult who was a healthcare worker with PCR-confirmed SARS-CoV-2 infection or an uninfected control (not recorded which). Each CDR3 is given with its conserved first and last residue. D genes are given only for firm matches. Clone sizes are given selectively: once, few, many, or a class where the clone is expanded.

TRBV6-4	TRBD2	TRBJ2-1	many	TGTGCCAGCAGTGCTCTAGCGGGCATCATCCAGTTCTTC	CASSALAGIIQFF
TRBV29-1	-	TRBJ1-5	few	TGCAGCGTGAGGGGGAGTAATCAGCCCCAGCATTTT	CSVRGSNQPQHF
TRBV20-1	-	TRBJ2-1	many	TGCAGTGCCTTCGACTTGGACTTC	CSAFDLDF
TRBV14	-	TRBJ2-3	many	TGTGCCAGCAGCCAAGGAGTGGCGTACCGCACAGATACGCAGTATTTT	CASSQGVAYRTDTQYF
TRBV5-1	-	TRBJ2-1	many	TGCGCCAGCAGCTTGGGGGGGTCCGATGAGCAGTTCTTC	CASSLGGSDEQFF
TRBV28	-	TRBJ1-1	many	TGTGCCACCACGGTTCCTTCTGGCGTCACTGAAGCTTTCTTT	CATTVPSGVTEAFF
TRBV28	TRBD1	TRBJ2-1	many	TGTGCCAGCAGTTTAGTGTCGGGACAGGGGCCTAAGGAGCAGTTCTTC	CASSLVSGQGPKEQFF
TRBV7-9	TRBD1	TRBJ2-5	few	TGTGCCAGCAGCCCAGGGGACAGTCGACAGACCCAGTACTTC	CASSPGDSRQTQYF
TRBV12-3/TRBV12-4	-	TRBJ2-7	many	TGTGCCAGCAGTTTTGGGGTCCACTACGAGCAGTACTTC	CASSFGVHYEQYF
TRBV6-1	TRBD1	TRBJ2-3	-	TGTGCCAGCATTACTGGACAGGTTAGCACAGATACGCAGTATTTT	CASITGQVSTDTQYF
TRBV28	-	TRBJ2-3	many	TGTGCCAGCAGTTTATGGGGACTTAACACAGATACGCAGTATTTT	CASSLWGLNTDTQYF
TRBV12-3/TRBV12-4	TRBD2	TRBJ2-1	many	TGTGCCAGCAGTTCGCGGGAGTCTCAGATGGATGAGCAGTTCTTC	CASSSRESQMDEQFF
TRBV19	-	TRBJ2-1	few	TGTGCCAGTAGTATAGGGCAGGGACCCTACAATGAGCAGTTCTTC	CASSIGQGPYNEQFF
TRBV12-3/TRBV12-4	-	TRBJ1-5	many	TGTGCCAGCAGTTTATGGGGAAGCAGGGCTGGTCAGCCCCAGCATTTT	CASSLWGSRAGQPQHF
TRBV18	-	TRBJ2-1	many	TGTGCCAGCTCAACAACTACTTCCAATGAGCAGTTCTTC	CASSTTTSNEQFF
TRBV19	-	TRBJ2-2	few	TGTGCCAGCCGACAGGGAGGGACCGGGGAGCTGTTTTTT	CASRQGGTGELFF
TRBV6-2/TRBV6-3	-	TRBJ2-5	-	TGTGCCAGCAGTTACTCGATCGTCCAAGAGACCCAGTACTTC	CASSYSIVQETQYF
TRBV7-2	TRBD1	TRBJ1-1	-	TGTGCCAGCAGCCCAAACAGGGGGACTGAAGCTTTCTTT	CASSPNRGTEAFF
TRBV11-2	-	TRBJ2-1	many	TGTGCCAGCAGCCCCAGGGGGGGGGGCGCCTCCTACAATGAGCAGTTCTTC	CASSPRGGGASYNEQFF
TRBV2	TRBD2	TRBJ2-5	many	TGTGCCAGCAGTGAAACTAGCGGGAGTCGGGAGACCCAGTACTTC	CASSETSGSRETQYF
TRBV6-5	-	TRBJ1-6	few	TGTGCCAGCAGTGACCGTGACCGGGGCTATAATTCACCCCTCCACTTT	CASSDRDRGYNSPLHF
TRBV13	TRBD2	TRBJ2-7	few	TGTGCCAGCAGCTTAGAATCTAGCGGGGTATCCTACGAGCAGTACTTC	CASSLESSGVSYEQYF
TRBV24-1	-	TRBJ1-5	many	TGTGCCACCAGTGCTCTGGGCAATCAGCCCCAGCATTTT	CATSALGNQPQHF
TRBV6-2/TRBV6-3	-	TRBJ2-1	few	TGTGCCAGCATCGGAGCTAAAAAGGGTGAGCAGTTCTTC	CASIGAKKGEQFF
TRBV6-2/TRBV6-3	TRBD2	TRBJ2-7	many	TGTGCCAGCAGGTCGGGAACTAGCGGGAGGAACGAGCAGTACTTC	CASRSGTSGRNEQYF
TRBV4-1	-	TRBJ2-2	many	TGCGCCAGCAGCCAAGCCGGGGCGGGTAACGCGAACACCGGGGAGCTGTTTTTT	CASSQAGAGNANTGELFF
TRBV2	TRBD1	TRBJ1-2	many	TGTGCCAGCAAACCGGGACAGCAAAACTATGGCTACACCTTC	CASKPGQQNYGYTF
TRBV11-2	TRBD1	TRBJ1-1	few	TGTGCCAGCAGCCCAAGACAGGGGGCGACTGAAGCTTTCTTT	CASSPRQGATEAFF
TRBV6-6	-	TRBJ1-4	many	TGTGCCAGCAGTTACCCAGGGAAGAATGAAAAACTGTTTTTT	CASSYPGKNEKLFF
TRBV20-1	-	TRBJ2-7	many	TGCAGTGCTAGAGACTCGGCAGCAATAACCTACGAGCAGTACTTC	CSARDSAAITYEQYF
TRBV28	-	TRBJ2-7	many	TGTGCCAGCACGGTGCGGACCGGGACTGCCCTTGCCGAGCAGTACTTC	CASTVRTGTALAEQYF
TRBV20-1	TRBD2	TRBJ2-1	many	TGCAGTGCTCCGATAGCCGGGACTAGCGGGAGGGCCGGGATCAATGAGCAGTTCTTC	CSAPIAGTSGRAGINEQFF
TRBV29-1	-	TRBJ2-1	many	TGCAGCGTTGGGCCCCCCAGCGGCCAAAACAATGAGCAGTTCTTC	CSVGPPSGQNNEQFF
TRBV3-1	-	TRBJ1-4	many	TGTGCCAGCAGCCAAGATCTGTGGGGCTTTAATGAAAAACTGTTTTTT	CASSQDLWGFNEKLFF
TRBV28	TRBD2	TRBJ2-5	few	TGTGCCAGCAGTTTCACCCGCGTAGCGGGCCGTGAGACCCAGTACTTC	CASSFTRVAGRETQYF
TRBV6-2/TRBV6-3	TRBD2	TRBJ2-7	few	TGTGCCAGCAGTTACGCGGGAGTAGAGTACGAGCAGTACTTC	CASSYAGVEYEQYF
TRBV5-4	-	TRBJ2-1	many	TGTGCCAGCAGCTCCGACAGATACAATGAGCAGTTCTTC	CASSSDRYNEQFF
TRBV5-1	-	TRBJ2-7	many	TGCGCCAGCAGCTCCTCCCCGGGACTGGACGGGGGCGAGCAGTACTTC	CASSSSPGLDGGEQYF
TRBV11-2	-	TRBJ2-3	-	TGTGCCAGCAGCTTAAGAGCCCCGGCGACGGTGGACCGCACAGATACGCAGTATTTT	CASSLRAPATVDRTDTQYF
TRBV12-3/TRBV12-4	-	TRBJ2-5	many	TGTGCCAGCAGTTCTCGGACAGGGAGGGAAGAGACCCAGTACTTC	CASSSRTGREETQYF
TRBV6-2/TRBV6-3	TRBD2	TRBJ2-2	-	TGTGCCAGCAGCCCCTATTCAGCGGGAGTCACCACCGGGGAGCTGTTTTTT	CASSPYSAGVTTGELFF
TRBV14	-	TRBJ1-6	many	TGTGCCAGCAGCTCCGAGGGGTTTTCACCCCTCCACTTT	CASSSEGFSPLHF
TRBV20-1	TRBD2	TRBJ2-3	many	TGCAGTGCTAGAACCAGCGGGAGGGGTTTTAGCACAGATACGCAGTATTTT	CSARTSGRGFSTDTQYF
TRBV24-1	-	TRBJ2-1	many	TGTGCCACCAGCTCCACAACCCCGAGGGGCAGGCATCCCAATGAGCAGTTCTTC	CATSSTTPRGRHPNEQFF
TRBV27	TRBD1	TRBJ2-1	many	TGTGCCAGCAGTTTATCGCAGGGGGCTCCCTACAATGAGCAGTTCTTC	CASSLSQGAPYNEQFF
TRBV11-2	-	TRBJ2-5	many	TGTGCCAGCAGCTTAGACGTGGGCCCCCAAGAGACCCAGTACTTC	CASSLDVGPQETQYF
TRBV20-1	-	TRBJ2-3	-	TGCAGTGCTGGAACACAGGGTCGCACAGATACGCAGTATTTT	CSAGTQGRTDTQYF
TRBV27	-	TRBJ2-5	many	TGTGCCAGCAGTTTAAACAGGGGAGGAGAGACCCAGTACTTC	CASSLNRGGETQYF
TRBV2	TRBD2	TRBJ2-3	many	TGTGCCAGCGGCGGGGGAGCTTTGTCAGATACGCAGTATTTT	CASGGGALSDTQYF
TRBV5-1	TRBD2	TRBJ2-3	many	TGCGCCAGCAGCCGATTTTGGCAGCGGGAGGGAACAGATACGCAGTATTTT	CASSRFWQREGTDTQYF
TRBV11-3	TRBD1	TRBJ2-5	many	TGTGCCAGCAGCTACCGGGGACAGCTGTACCAAGAGACCCAGTACTTC	CASSYRGQLYQETQYF
TRBV29-1	-	TRBJ2-3	-	TGCAGCGTTTCCGCCAACACAGATACGCAGTATTTT	CSVSANTDTQYF
TRBV6-5	-	TRBJ2-5	many	TGTGCCAGCAGCCGCGGGACTCTCCAAGAGACCCAGTACTTC	CASSRGTLQETQYF